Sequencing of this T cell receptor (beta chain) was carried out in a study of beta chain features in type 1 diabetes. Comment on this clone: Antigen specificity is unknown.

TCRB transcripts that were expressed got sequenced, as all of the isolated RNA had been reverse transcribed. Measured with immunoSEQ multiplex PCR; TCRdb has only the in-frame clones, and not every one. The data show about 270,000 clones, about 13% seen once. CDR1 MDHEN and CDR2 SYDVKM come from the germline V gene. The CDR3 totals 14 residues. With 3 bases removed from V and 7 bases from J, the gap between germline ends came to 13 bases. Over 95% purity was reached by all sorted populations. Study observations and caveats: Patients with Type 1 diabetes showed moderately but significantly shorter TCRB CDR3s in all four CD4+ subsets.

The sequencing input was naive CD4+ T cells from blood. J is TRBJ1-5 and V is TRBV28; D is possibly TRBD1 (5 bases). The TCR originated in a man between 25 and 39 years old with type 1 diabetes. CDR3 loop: CASSLKGIGQPQHF. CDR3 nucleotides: TGTGCCAGCAGTTTGAAGGGGATCGGACAGCCCCAGCATTTT.